This is a list of T cell receptor beta chains from one sample in a study of cytomegalovirus exposure and HLA in healthy donors. The method was immunoSEQ multiplex PCR; TCRdb's version includes in-frame clones alone and lacks a portion of them. Of 100,000 to 150,000 clones in the sample, 85% to 95% were seen once. The sample taken for sequencing was PBMCs. Receptors were obtained from a woman under 30 in good health and CMV-seronegative. Both conserved end residues are trimmed from each CDR3.

v_call,cdr3_aa
TRBV5-1,ASSLEQGTYEQY
TRBV6-6,ASSRRQGSRDEQF
TRBV27,ASSPRTVALNYGYT
TRBV6-5,ASSYLPGRGNEKLF
TRBV27,ASSLYRGGSKKAF
TRBV20-1,SATANTEAF
TRBV5-1,ASSLPTGNYGYT
TRBV4-1,ASSQGDRSWLF
TRBV5-6,ASSLDSHQPQH
TRBV4-1,ASSQVRNEQF
TRBV5-1,ASSLTGDEQY
TRBV5-1,ASSLERAGNSPLH
TRBV7-2,ASSLDRSGTEAF
TRBV28,ASSLGAREQF
TRBV2,ASTGEIYEKLF
TRBV7-9,ASSNVRGHRAEAF
TRBV6-1,ASSESETGGHQPQH
TRBV5-1,ASVAAGYEEETQY
TRBV4-1,ASSQAPAAETEAF
TRBV7-9,ASSLGRGIGETQY
TRBV28,ASSFEGAYYGYT